This TCR beta chain was sequenced for a study of cytomegalovirus exposure and HLA in healthy donors. About the study: Earlier, roughly 120 million unique TCR beta sequences were recovered from 200 million or so T cells by an analysis.

Primers included in the PCR were 60 Vbeta and 13 Jbeta primers. Sequenced by immunoSEQ multiplex PCR; TCRdb stores in-frame clones only, minus some. Of roughly 150,000 clones in the sample, approximately 83% were seen once. With respect to this clone: Its cognate antigen is unknown.

Points from the study as a whole: Within a later analysis, the majority of CMV-associated TCR beta chains appeared HLA-restricted. Three CMV-associated chains proved CMV antigen-specific in vitro. Later genetic work tied a missense DCLRE1C variant to beta-chain V and J trimming.

CDR3 length: 14 residues. Unmatched junction bases numbered 5, after V lost 4 bases and J lost 4 bases. Germline V CDR1 and CDR2: MNHNS, SASEGT. The gene calls are TRBV6-1 and TRBJ1-2; 8 bases match TRBD1. The sequenced material came from PBMCs. The origin of this receptor is a woman in her thirties or forties in good health and CMV-seronegative. The CDR3 DNA reads as TGTGCCAGCAGTGTTAGGACAGGGCCCTATGGCTACACCTTC. Protein: CASSVRTGPYGYTF.